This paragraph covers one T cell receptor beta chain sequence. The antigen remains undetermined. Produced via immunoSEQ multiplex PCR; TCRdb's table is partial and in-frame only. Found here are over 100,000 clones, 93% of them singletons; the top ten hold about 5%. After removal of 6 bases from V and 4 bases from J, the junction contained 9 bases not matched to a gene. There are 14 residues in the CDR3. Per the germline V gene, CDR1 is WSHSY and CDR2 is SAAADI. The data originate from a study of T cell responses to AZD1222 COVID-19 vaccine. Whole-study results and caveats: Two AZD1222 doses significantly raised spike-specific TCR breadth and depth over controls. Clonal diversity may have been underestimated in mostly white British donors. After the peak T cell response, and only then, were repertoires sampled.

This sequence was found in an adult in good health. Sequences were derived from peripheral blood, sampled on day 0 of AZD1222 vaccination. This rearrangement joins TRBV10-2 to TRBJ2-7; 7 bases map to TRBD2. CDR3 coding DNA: TGCGCCAGCAGAGTTAGCGGGCAGGGTTACGAGCAGTACTTC. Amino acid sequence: CASRVSGQGYEQYF.